This T cell receptor beta chain was identified during a study of cytomegalovirus exposure and HLA in healthy donors. This clone was recorded only once. PCR involved 60 Vbeta and 13 Jbeta primers. Generated by immunoSEQ multiplex PCR, the TCRdb table keeps only in-frame clones and is missing some. Of 200,000 or so clones listed, under 90% were seen once; the top ten hold roughly 0.097%. CDR1 SNHLY and CDR2 FYNNEI come from the germline V gene. This CDR3 comprises 13 residues. Trimming took 5 bases from V and 5 from J, leaving 12 bases between them. The clonotype originates from a boy aged 2 to 9 in good health and CMV-seronegative. Sequencing was performed on PBMCs. The chain links TRBV2 to TRBJ1-2; D is possibly TRBD1 (5 bases). CDR3: CASSTGREYGYTF. CDR3 nucleotide sequence: TGTGCCAGCAGTACGGGCAGGGAATATGGCTACACCTTC.